Below are 18 T cell receptor beta chains sequenced from a single sample in a study of T cell responses to AZD1222 COVID-19 vaccine. Assay used: immunoSEQ multiplex PCR; TCRdb lists only in-frame clones, some missing. The table has roughly 150,000 clones, around 88% seen once. Sequencing was performed on peripheral blood, taken on day 0 of AZD1222 vaccination. The receptors were gathered from an adult in good health.

Note on this clone: This same CDR3 is encoded by further DNA sequences in the sample. The J gene is TRBJ2-3, the V gene TRBV5-4; no firm D call. The CDR3 consists of 11 residues. Germline V CDR1 and CDR2: SGHNT, YYREEE (reference sequence). Trimming took off 0 bases at V and 6 bases at J, with 2 bases between the two ends. DNA for the CDR3: TGTGCCAGCAGCTTGGGCGATACGCAGTATTTT. It encodes CASSLGDTQYF.

This chain connects TRBV5-1 to TRBJ2-1, with 9 bases matching TRBD2. J was trimmed by 4 bases and V by 4 bases; bases with no gene match: 6. Germline V gene sequence: CDR1 SGHRS, CDR2 YFSETQ. This CDR3 has 15 amino acids. The DNA of the CDR3 is TGCGCCAGCAGCCCCGGACTAGCGCAGTACAATGAGCAGTTCTTC. It encodes CASSPGLAQYNEQFF.

In this sample, this clone turned up once. This chain connects TRBV24-1 to TRBJ1-2; D perhaps matches TRBD1 (5 bases). Per the germline V gene, CDR1 is KGHDR and CDR2 is SFDVKD. This CDR3 is 14 amino acids long. V shed 3 bases and J shed 2 bases, with 9 bases lying between them. The CDR3 DNA is TGTGCCACCAGTGATGTTCCAGGGAACTATGGCTACACCTTC. Protein product: CATSDVPGNYGYTF.

The chain combines TRBV12-3 or TRBV12-4 with TRBJ1-2; TRBD1 is a possible D gene (6 bases). The CDR3 covers 13 residues. V lost 3 bases and J lost 4, with 9 bases in between. CDR3 protein: CASSFEGGYGYTF. CDR3 DNA: TGTGCCAGCAGTTTCGAGGGGGGCTATGGCTACACCTTC.

The rearrangement joins TRBV11-3 to TRBJ2-1, with D uncertain. Germline V gene sequence: CDR1 SGHNT, CDR2 YENEEA. V was pared by 1 base and J by 7 bases, with 14 bases between. This CDR3 region has 15 residues. The CDR3 sequence is CASSLVGLARNEQFF. In nucleotides, the CDR3 is TGTGCCAGCAGCTTAGTAGGCCTCGCGCGAAATGAGCAGTTCTTC.

With regard to this clone: At one end, the junction sequence differs from germline, possibly due to a read error. V is TRBV11-1 and J is TRBJ1-2; D is uncertain. CDR1 is SGHAT and CDR2 is FQDESV in the germline V gene (reference sequence). The CDR3 sequence is 10 residues long. DNA for the CDR3: TGTGCCAGCAGCTCCGAGCGGGCAGACTTC. It translates to CASSSERADF.

This clone was counted once. The chain recombines TRBV6-2 or TRBV6-3 with TRBJ2-2, with D perhaps TRBD2 (6 bases). CDR3 size: 18 residues. Germline-derived CDR1 and CDR2 are MNHEY and SVGEGT. Trimming left V 5 bases short and J 2 bases short, with 21 bases between. CDR3: CASSPWGGAVLNTGELFF. CDR3 coding DNA: TGTGCCAGCAGTCCGTGGGGCGGGGCGGTTCTCAACACCGGGGAGCTGTTTTTT.

This chain connects TRBV10-3 to TRBJ2-3, with 10 bases matching TRBD2. The CDR3 extends over 15 amino acids. V shed 2 bases, J shed 6 bases, and the junction held 5 bases outside the gene matches. Germline CDR1 and CDR2: ENHRY and SYGVKD. The CDR3 is CAISETSGIGDTQYF. The CDR3 DNA reads as TGTGCCATCAGTGAGACTAGCGGGATAGGGGATACGCAGTATTTT.

This rearrangement joins TRBV6-1 to TRBJ1-4; D unresolved. Germline V gene sequence: CDR1 MNHNS, CDR2 SASEGT. The ends were cut back, 2 bases at V and 4 bases at J, with 8 bases in the middle. The CDR3 sequence is 14 residues long. In DNA form, the CDR3 reads TGTGCCAGCAGTGAATATTGGGGTAATGAAAAACTGTTTTTT. Amino acids: CASSEYWGNEKLFF.

The chain has TRBV6-4 and TRBJ2-1; 7 nucleotides line up with TRBD2. J lost 4 bases, V lost 9 bases, and 9 bases had no gene match. The CDR3 is made up of 14 amino acids. Germline CDR1 is MRHNA and CDR2 is SNTAGT. The CDR3 protein is CASKRDQLYNEQFF. Here the CDR3 DNA reads TGTGCCAGTAAGCGGGACCAACTATACAATGAGCAGTTCTTC.

The chain uses TRBV5-1 and TRBJ2-7; the match to TRBD1 covers 8 bases. Trimming took 0 bases from V and 4 from J; bases not matched to a gene: 9. There are 16 residues in the CDR3. The germline CDR1 and CDR2 sequences are SGHRS and YFSETQ. CDR3 in amino acids: CASSLDGPTGGYEQYF. CDR3 in DNA: TGCGCCAGCAGCTTGGACGGGCCTACAGGGGGGTACGAGCAGTACTTC.

The chain is built from TRBV7-2 and TRBJ2-1; 12 bases agree with TRBD2. Per the germline V gene, CDR1 is SGHTA and CDR2 is FQGNSA. Trimming cost V 5 bases and J 10 bases; bases outside gene matches: 6. This CDR3 is built from 14 residues. The CDR3 sequence is CASSPSLAGGEQFF. The CDR3 nucleotides are TGTGCCAGCAGCCCCTCCCTAGCGGGAGGGGAGCAGTTCTTC. Supplemented by reference TRBV7-2 and TRBJ2-1, the full variable domain reads GAGVSQSPSNKVTEKGKDVELRCDPISGHTALYWYRQSLGQGLEFLIYFQGNSAPDKSGLPSDRFSAERTGGSVSTLTIQRTQQEDSAVYLCASSPSLAGGEQFFGPGTRLTVL.

This chain connects TRBV28 to TRBJ1-5; 11 nucleotides match TRBD1. CDR1 is MDHEN and CDR2 is SYDVKM in the germline V gene. The CDR3 runs 15 residues. The J segment lost 5 bases and the V segment lost 4 bases, leaving 4 bases of the junction unmatched. CDR3 bases: TGTGCCAGCAGTTCGGACAGGGGGCACGATCAGCCCCAGCATTTT. This codes for CASSSDRGHDQPQHF.

The V gene is TRBV6-4, the J gene TRBJ2-1; D not certain. Germline loops: CDR1 MRHNA, CDR2 SNTAGT. Deletions cut 0 bases from V and 6 bases from J, with 6 bases between. CDR3 size: 13 residues. The CDR3: CASSDSDGNEQFF. CDR3 nucleotides: TGTGCCAGCAGTGACTCGGATGGCAATGAGCAGTTCTTC.

V and J are TRBV6-2 or TRBV6-3 and TRBJ1-5; D call uncertain. Trimming pared 2 bases from V and 0 bases from J, leaving 8 bases between. This CDR3 has 15 residues. The germline CDR1 and CDR2 sequences are MNHEY and SVGEGT. CDR3 loop: CASSYGRSSNQPQHF. Written as DNA, the CDR3 is TGTGCCAGCAGTTACGGACGAAGTAGCAATCAGCCCCAGCATTTT.

This chain uses TRBV6-5 with TRBJ2-7; D might be TRBD1 (5 bases). Germline CDR1 is MNHEY and CDR2 is SVGAGI. V gave up 4 bases and J gave up 9 bases, with 10 bases separating them. The CDR3 extends over 11 amino acids. CDR3 residues: CASSSLGRQYF. The CDR3, as DNA: TGTGCCAGCAGTTCCCTGGGGCGGCAGTACTTC.

V and J are TRBV5-5 and TRBJ2-1; 9 bases map to TRBD1. This CDR3 is built from 15 residues. Germline-derived CDR1 and CDR2 are SGHKS and YYEKEE (reference sequence). After removal of 4 bases from V and 7 bases from J, the junction contained 9 bases not matched to a gene. CDR3 residues: CASSRAGQGGNEQFF. CDR3 DNA: TGTGCCAGCAGCAGAGCGGGACAGGGTGGAAATGAGCAGTTCTTC.

V gene TRBV9 combines with J gene TRBJ2-6; D call uncertain. Germline CDR1 is SGDLS and CDR2 is YYNGEE. The CDR3 has 14 residues. V was cut by 3 bases and J by 12 bases, with 16 bases left in between. CDR3 residues: CASSGSGRLSVLTF. CDR3 coding DNA: TGTGCCAGCAGCGGGTCAGGACGTCTTAGCGTCCTGACTTTC.